A single sample is the source of the 17 T cell receptor beta chains below, sequenced in a study of CD8 T cells in ankylosing spondylitis. MiXCR was run by TCRdb on the 5' RACE reads, yielding one entry per CDR3 protein. The sample yields 200,000 to 300,000 distinct CDR3 sequences, roughly a tenth seen once. The specimen sequenced was blood, either unsorted or a sorted T cell fraction (not recorded which). The receptors were gathered from a male donor with ankylosing spondylitis or in good health (not recorded which).

This clonotype was seen only a few times. V and J are TRBV7-2 and TRBJ1-4, with 8 nucleotides matching TRBD1. In germline, CDR1 is SGHTA, CDR2 FQGNSA. The CDR3 loop spans 15 amino acids. Germline trimming cut 5 bases from V and 7 bases from J; bases unmatched to any gene: 9. The CDR3 nucleotides are TGTGCCAGCAGCCCCCGGACAGGGCTCGGTGAAAAACTGTTTTTT. Its translation: CASSPRTGLGEKLFF.

This clonotype occurred many times. The V gene is TRBV29-1, the J gene TRBJ2-1; maybe TRBD2 (5 bases). Germline V gene lookup returns CDR1 SQVTM and CDR2 ANQGSEA. The CDR3 loop spans 13 amino acids. V was pared by 4 bases and J by 7 bases, with 14 bases between. The chain's CDR3 is CSVGPLLGNEQFF. CDR3 DNA sequence: TGCAGCGTTGGTCCTTTACTAGGGAATGAGCAGTTCTTC.

The rearrangement joins TRBV4-2 to TRBJ2-3; D is perhaps TRBD1 or TRBD2 (5 bases each). CDR3 length: 16 amino acids. Germline V gene sequence: CDR1 LGHNA, CDR2 YNFKEQ. V gave up 3 bases and J gave up 1 base, with 14 bases separating them. The CDR3 sequence is CASSQPSGARTDTQYF. As DNA, the CDR3 is TGTGCCAGCAGCCAGCCCTCCGGGGCCCGCACAGATACGCAGTATTTT.

At least ten counts were recorded for this clonotype. The chain employs TRBV29-1 and TRBJ1-1, with D perhaps matching TRBD1 (5 bases). The CDR3 spans 11 residues. CDR1 is SQVTM and CDR2 is ANQGSEA in the germline V gene. With 7 bases removed from V and 6 bases from J, the gap between germline ends came to 12 bases. The CDR3 coding sequence is TGCAGCGCCCGCAGGGACCCTGAAGCTTTCTTT. This gives the protein CSARRDPEAFF.

The V and J genes are TRBV19 and TRBJ1-1, with 11 bases that match TRBD1. The V gene end was trimmed by 3 bases and the J gene end by 4 bases; junction bases not matched to a gene: 7. The CDR3 runs to 16 residues. CDR1 and CDR2 from the germline V gene are LNHDA and SQIVND (reference sequence). The CDR3 sequence is CASSILSGQGATEAFF. The CDR3 DNA follows: TGTGCCAGTAGTATCCTCTCCGGACAGGGGGCCACTGAAGCTTTCTTT.

This clonotype was seen repeatedly, ten times or more. The chain recombines TRBV5-1 with TRBJ2-3, with TRBD2 matching over 11 bases. Germline CDR1 SGHRS, CDR2 YFSETQ. CDR3 length: 15 amino acids. The J segment lost 4 bases and the V segment lost 4 bases, leaving 5 bases of the junction unmatched. CDR3 amino acids: CASSVAGGPADTQYF. In DNA, the CDR3 is TGCGCCAGCAGCGTAGCGGGAGGGCCAGCAGATACGCAGTATTTT.

This clonotype was counted ten times or more. The chain has TRBV18 and TRBJ1-1; TRBD1 matches at 7 bases. The V gene end was trimmed by 3 bases and the J gene end by 5 bases; junction bases not matched to a gene: 6. The CDR3 totals 14 residues. The germline CDR1 and CDR2 sequences are KGHSH and LQKENI. For the CDR3, the DNA is TGTGCCAGCTCACCTTCGACCAGGGGGACTGAAGCTTTCTTT. It codes for CASSPSTRGTEAFF.

This clonotype has a handful of counts. The CDR3 DNA is TGTGCCAGCAGCCCTAGCGGGAGGGTCTACAATGAGCAGTTCTTC. Protein sequence: CASSPSGRVYNEQFF. The chain is built from TRBV7-9 and TRBJ2-1; TRBD2 aligns across 12 bases. The V gene's germline CDR1 is SEHNR and CDR2 FQNEAQ (reference sequence). The length of the CDR3 is 15 residues. The V gene end was trimmed by 5 bases and the J gene end by 3 bases; junction bases not matched to a gene: 2.

This clonotype has a handful of counts. The chain uses TRBV6-4 and TRBJ2-6; 9 nucleotides agree with TRBD2. The CDR3 runs 16 residues. Trimming took 3 bases from V and 0 from J; bases not matched to a gene: 0. CDR1 is MRHNA and CDR2 is SNTAGT in the germline V gene. The CDR3 is CASSDSGSSGANVLTF. The CDR3 DNA is TGTGCCAGCAGTGATAGCGGGAGCTCTGGGGCCAACGTCCTGACTTTC.

This clonotype was counted at least ten times. The chain combines TRBV12-3 or TRBV12-4 with TRBJ1-4; TRBD1 agrees at 7 bases. The CDR3 runs 14 residues. The V segment lost 6 bases and the J segment 7 bases; nucleotides outside the gene matches: 8. Written as DNA, the CDR3 is TGTGCCAGCAGAGAGACAGGGCTGAGTGAAAAACTGTTTTTT. Its protein product is CASRETGLSEKLFF.

This clonotype was detected many times. The chain is built from TRBV3-1 and TRBJ1-1; no clear D. The V end was cut by 6 bases, the J end by 5 bases, with 13 bases between. The CDR3 sequence is 13 residues long. Germline lookup yields CDR1 LGHDT and CDR2 YNNKEL (reference sequence). CDR3 DNA sequence: TGTGCCAGCAGGACCCAAGGGCGGACTGAAGCTTTCTTT. Translated: CASRTQGRTEAFF.

The rearrangement links TRBV6-2 or TRBV6-3 to TRBJ2-2, with 8 bases aligning to TRBD1. Trimming took 6 bases from V and 6 from J; bases not matched to a gene: 6. CDR3 length: 14 residues. Germline V lookup: CDR1 MNHEY, CDR2 SVGEGT. The CDR3 DNA is TGTGCCAGCAGGGCGACAGGGGCCGCCGGGGAGCTGTTTTTT. Its protein product is CASRATGAAGELFF.

This clonotype has more than one count but fewer than ten. The chain employs TRBV5-5 and TRBJ2-2; 8 bases are a match to TRBD1. Germline V lookup: CDR1 SGHKS, CDR2 YYEKEE (reference sequence). Unmatched junction bases numbered 8, after V lost 4 bases and J lost 3 bases. The CDR3 runs 16 residues. The CDR3 DNA follows: TGTGCCAGCAGCCCCGACAGGGGCGTTCACACCGGGGAGCTGTTTTTT. Its protein product is CASSPDRGVHTGELFF.

In this sample, this clonotype turned up a few times. The chain combines TRBV6-5 with TRBJ2-7; D remains unclear. CDR3 length: 13 residues. Germline V gives CDR1 MNHEY, CDR2 SVGAGI. Between the trimmed V and J ends, which lost 0 bases and 7 bases, there was a span of 10 bases. The CDR3, as DNA: TGTGCCAGCAGTTACTCGTCCCTGCATGAGCAGTACTTC. The encoded protein is CASSYSSLHEQYF.

The CDR3 DNA follows: TGTGCCAGTAGCCCACAGGGGGAGGCGTCGGGTGGCTACACCTTC. This sequence encodes CASSPQGEASGGYTF. This sequence joins TRBV19 and TRBJ1-2, with 8 nucleotides matching TRBD1. J gave up 7 bases and V 6 bases, and 13 bases lay outside the gene matches. This CDR3 is built from 15 residues. Germline V gene lookup returns CDR1 LNHDA and CDR2 SQIVND (reference sequence).

This clonotype was seen a handful of times. The chain uses TRBV6-5 and TRBJ1-2; perhaps TRBD1 as D (6 bases). The germline V gene encodes CDR1 MNHEY and CDR2 SVGAGI. The V gene lost 0 bases and the J gene lost 3 bases, with 14 bases spanning the gap. The CDR3 covers 16 residues. In DNA form, the CDR3 reads TGTGCCAGCAGTTACTCTACAGGGTCTGGGGACTATGGCTACACCTTC. Its protein is CASSYSTGSGDYGYTF.

This chain uses TRBV2 with TRBJ2-1; unclear D gene. The CDR3 contains 11 residues. Trimming took off 7 bases at V and 8 bases at J, with 9 bases between the two ends. Germline assignment: CDR1 SNHLY and CDR2 FYNNEI. The CDR3 here is CASNPWDEQFF. In nucleotides, the CDR3 is TGTGCCAGCAACCCCTGGGATGAGCAGTTCTTC.